A selection of T cell receptor beta chains follows, all from one sample in a study of CD8 T cells in ankylosing spondylitis. One entry per CDR3 protein results from TCRdb running MiXCR on the 5' RACE reads. The sample carries under 150,000 distinct CDR3 sequences, about an eighth recorded once. The sample was blood, either unsorted or a sorted T cell fraction (not recorded which). These receptor sequences come from a female donor with ankylosing spondylitis or in good health (not recorded which). CDR3s include the opening cysteine and the closing phenylalanine or tryptophan. D genes are given only for firm matches. A clone size is listed for some rows: how often the clone was seen (once, few, many), or a class if it is expanded.

j_gene | abundance | d_gene | v_gene | CDR3aa | CDR3nt
TRBJ1-2 | NA | NA | TRBV29-1 | CSVEQGGYTF | TGCAGCGTTGAACAGGGGGGCTACACCTTC
TRBJ2-1 | many | TRBD2 | TRBV9 | CASSVDGGRRVDNEQFF | TGTGCCAGCAGCGTAGACGGCGGGAGGAGAGTCGACAATGAGCAGTTCTTC
TRBJ2-1 | many | NA | TRBV5-1 | CASSLGTFYNEQFF | TGCGCCAGCAGCCTAGGGACCTTCTACAATGAGCAGTTCTTC
TRBJ2-1 | many | NA | TRBV7-9 | CASRARDSYNEQFF | TGTGCCAGCAGAGCCCGGGACTCTTACAATGAGCAGTTCTTC
TRBJ1-1 | many | NA | TRBV5-5 | CASSYADSTEAFF | TGTGCCAGCAGTTACGCGGATTCCACTGAAGCTTTCTTT
TRBJ2-7 | many | TRBD1 | TRBV7-2 | CASSQAGGSNEQYF | TGTGCCAGCAGCCAGGCAGGGGGCTCGAACGAGCAGTACTTC
TRBJ2-1 | many | NA | TRBV7-2 | CASSLGGKSYNEQFF | TGTGCCAGCAGCTTAGGGGGGAAGTCCTACAATGAGCAGTTCTTC
TRBJ1-2 | many | NA | TRBV3-1 | CASSQGPNYGYTF | TGTGCCAGCAGCCAAGGACCAAACTATGGCTACACCTTC
TRBJ2-1 | many | NA | TRBV7-8 | CASSLERARSYNEQFF | TGTGCCAGCAGCTTAGAGCGGGCCCGGTCCTACAATGAGCAGTTCTTC
TRBJ1-5 | few | NA | TRBV9 | CASSVERTHSNQPQHF | TGTGCCAGCAGCGTAGAAAGAACCCATAGCAATCAGCCCCAGCATTTT
TRBJ1-4 | NA | TRBD1 | TRBV29-1 | CSVEDRGLDFATNEKLFF | TGCAGCGTTGAAGACAGGGGGCTCGATTTCGCAACTAATGAAAAACTGTTTTTT
TRBJ1-1 | NA | NA | TRBV5-1 | CASSRRGNTQASF | TGCGCCAGCAGCCGTAGAGGGAACACTCAAGCTTCCTTT
TRBJ1-1 | many | NA | TRBV12-3/TRBV12-4 | CASSSRGIEAFF | TGTGCCAGCAGTTCCCGGGGGATAGAGGCTTTCTTT
TRBJ2-3 | many | NA | TRBV11-2 | CASSFGGLGYLTDTQYF | TGTGCCAGCAGCTTTGGGGGTTTGGGGTACCTCACAGATACGCAGTATTTT